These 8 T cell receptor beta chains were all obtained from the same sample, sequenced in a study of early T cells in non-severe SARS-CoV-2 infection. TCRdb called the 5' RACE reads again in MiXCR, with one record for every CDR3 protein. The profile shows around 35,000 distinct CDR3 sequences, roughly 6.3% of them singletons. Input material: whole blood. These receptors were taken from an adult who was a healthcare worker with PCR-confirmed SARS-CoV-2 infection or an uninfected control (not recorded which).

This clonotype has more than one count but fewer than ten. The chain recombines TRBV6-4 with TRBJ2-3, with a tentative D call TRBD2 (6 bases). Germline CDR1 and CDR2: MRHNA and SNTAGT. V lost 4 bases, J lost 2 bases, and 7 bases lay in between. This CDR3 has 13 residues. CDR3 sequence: CASSAGATDTQYF. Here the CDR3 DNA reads TGTGCCAGCAGTGCGGGAGCCACAGATACGCAGTATTTT.

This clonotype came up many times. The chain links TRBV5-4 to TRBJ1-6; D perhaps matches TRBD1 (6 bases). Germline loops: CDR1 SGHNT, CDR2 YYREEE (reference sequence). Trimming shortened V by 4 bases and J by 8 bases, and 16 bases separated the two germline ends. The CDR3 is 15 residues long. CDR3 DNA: TGTGCCAGCAGCCGACGGCCAGAGGGGGATTCACCCCTCCACTTT. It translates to CASSRRPEGDSPLHF.

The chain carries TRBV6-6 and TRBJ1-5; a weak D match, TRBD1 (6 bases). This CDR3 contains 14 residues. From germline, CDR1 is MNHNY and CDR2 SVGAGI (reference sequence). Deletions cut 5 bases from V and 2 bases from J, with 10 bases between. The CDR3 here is CASSGGQRNQPQHF. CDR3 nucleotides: TGTGCCAGCAGTGGAGGACAGCGCAATCAGCCCCAGCATTTT.

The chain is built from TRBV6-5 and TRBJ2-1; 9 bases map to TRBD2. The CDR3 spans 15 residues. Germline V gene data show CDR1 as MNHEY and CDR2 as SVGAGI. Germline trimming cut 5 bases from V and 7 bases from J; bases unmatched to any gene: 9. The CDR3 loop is CASSPGGRGINEQFF. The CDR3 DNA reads TGTGCCAGCAGTCCAGGCGGGAGGGGTATTAATGAGCAGTTCTTC.

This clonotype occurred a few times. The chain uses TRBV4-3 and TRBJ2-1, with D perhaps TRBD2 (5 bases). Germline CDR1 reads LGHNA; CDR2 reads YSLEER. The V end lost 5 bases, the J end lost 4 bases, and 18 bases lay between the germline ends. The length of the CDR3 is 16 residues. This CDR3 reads CASSAREKAGYNEQFF. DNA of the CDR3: TGCGCCAGCAGCGCGAGGGAGAAGGCGGGTTACAATGAGCAGTTCTTC.

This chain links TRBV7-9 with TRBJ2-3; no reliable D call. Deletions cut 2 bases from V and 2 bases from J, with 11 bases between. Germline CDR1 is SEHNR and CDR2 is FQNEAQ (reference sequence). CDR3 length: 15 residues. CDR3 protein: CASSLRAGLTDTQYF. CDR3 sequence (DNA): TGTGCCAGCAGCTTAAGAGCAGGCCTCACAGATACGCAGTATTTT.

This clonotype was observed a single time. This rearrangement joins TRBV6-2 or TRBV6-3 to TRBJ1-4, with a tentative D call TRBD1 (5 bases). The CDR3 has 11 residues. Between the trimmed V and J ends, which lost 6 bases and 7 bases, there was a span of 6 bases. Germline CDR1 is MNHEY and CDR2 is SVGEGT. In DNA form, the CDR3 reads TGTGCCAGCAGCCAGGGTGAAAAACTGTTTTTT. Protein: CASSQGEKLFF.

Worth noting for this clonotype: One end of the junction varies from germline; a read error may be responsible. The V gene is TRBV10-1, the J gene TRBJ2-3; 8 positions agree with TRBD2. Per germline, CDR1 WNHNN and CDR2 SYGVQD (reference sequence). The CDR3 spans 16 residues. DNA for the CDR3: TGCGCCAGCAGTGAGGGAATAGCGGGATTGTCCGATAGGCAGTATTTT. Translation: CASSEGIAGLSDRQYF.